The 24 T cell receptor beta chains in this list originate from one sample, sequenced in a study of blood T cell repertoires in COVID-19. The assay was immunoSEQ multiplex PCR, and TCRdb's table has in-frame clones only and misses some. The sample shows 90,000 to 120,000 clones, just over 90% of them seen only once. The sequencing sample was made of peripheral blood. The origin of the receptors is a woman aged 30 to 39 with acute or convalescent COVID-19.

This clone was seen just once. The chain is built from TRBV30 and TRBJ1-4; D may be TRBD1 (5 bases). The CDR3 sequence is 16 residues long. Trimming removed 1 base from V and 0 bases from J, with 12 bases in between. CDR1 and CDR2 (germline): GTSNPN, SVGIG (reference sequence). This CDR3 reads CAWSGGRYATNEKLFF. CDR3 in DNA: TGTGCCTGGAGTGGGGGCAGATATGCAACTAATGAAAAACTGTTTTTT.

The chain joins TRBV7-9 to TRBJ2-1; 8 bases agree with TRBD2. CDR1 and CDR2 (germline): SEHNR, FQNEAQ (reference sequence). The CDR3 is made up of 14 amino acids. The trim removed 2 bases at V and 7 bases at J, leaving 4 bases unmatched. CDR3 sequence reads: CASSLMSGSNEQFF. The CDR3 DNA reads TGTGCCAGCAGCTTAATGAGCGGGAGTAATGAGCAGTTCTTC.

V gene TRBV6-1 combines with J gene TRBJ1-2, with D perhaps TRBD1 (6 bases). Per germline, CDR1 MNHNS and CDR2 SASEGT. Trimming removed 3 bases from V and 4 bases from J, with 12 bases in between. The CDR3 is 14 residues long. The CDR3 spells CASSDTDSLYGYTF. In nucleotides, the CDR3 is TGTGCCAGCAGTGACACGGACAGCCTCTATGGCTACACCTTC.

The chain couples TRBV27 to TRBJ2-5; 10 positions match TRBD2. In germline, CDR1 is MNHEY, CDR2 SMNVEV (reference sequence). This CDR3 has 14 amino acids. V lost 6 bases to trimming and J lost 3 bases; unmatched junction nucleotides: 4. In DNA form, the CDR3 reads TGTGCCAGCAGCCTCCTAGCGGGAGAAGAGACCCAGTACTTC. It encodes CASSLLAGEETQYF.

The CDR3 spells CAISGPPDRGAYGYTF. The CDR3 DNA reads as TGTGCCATCAGTGGCCCACCGGACAGGGGTGCCTATGGCTACACCTTC. The chain carries TRBV10-3 and TRBJ1-2; 9 bases fit TRBD1. The germline V gene encodes CDR1 ENHRY and CDR2 SYGVKD. J lost 4 bases, V lost 4 bases, and 10 bases had no gene match. The CDR3 is made up of 16 amino acids.

The genes are TRBV6-2 or TRBV6-3 and TRBJ1-4, with 10 bases that match TRBD1. The CDR3 covers 16 residues. After removal of 5 bases from V and 8 bases from J, the junction contained 11 bases not matched to a gene. The germline CDR1 and CDR2 sequences are MNHEY and SVGEGT. The CDR3 DNA reads TGTGCCAGCAGTAATCCACGGGACAGGGGTCGAGAAAAACTGTTTTTT. Encoded protein: CASSNPRDRGREKLFF.

The V call is TRBV4-2, the J call TRBJ2-5; tentatively, D is TRBD2 (6 bases). V lost 4 bases and J 2 bases, leaving 17 bases between the germline ends. CDR1 is LGHNA, CDR2 YNFKEQ, per germline. The CDR3 totals 16 residues. DNA for the CDR3: TGTGCCAGCAGCCTCCATGGGCGGGACTCTCAAGAGACCCAGTACTTC. This codes for CASSLHGRDSQETQYF.

This sequence joins TRBV24-1 and TRBJ1-2, with D possibly TRBD1 on 5 matching bases. The CDR3 has 13 residues. Germline CDR1 is KGHDR and CDR2 is SFDVKD. V gave up 4 bases and J gave up 5 bases, with 10 bases separating them. CDR3 nucleotide sequence: TGTGCCACCAGTGACAGGGTTGGGTATGGCTACACCTTC. Translation: CATSDRVGYGYTF.

The J gene is TRBJ2-1, the V gene TRBV12-5; D may be TRBD2 (5 bases). The CDR3 runs 13 residues. CDR1 and CDR2 from the germline V gene are LGHNT and FRNRAP. The V end lost 7 bases, the J end lost 0 bases, and 7 bases lay between the germline ends. The CDR3 region is CASEEGSYNEQFF. In DNA, the CDR3 is TGTGCTAGTGAAGAGGGCTCCTACAATGAGCAGTTCTTC.

The J gene is TRBJ1-5, the V gene TRBV28, with 7 bases aligning to TRBD1. CDR1 and CDR2 from the germline V gene are MDHEN and SYDVKM. The CDR3 is 16 residues long. J was trimmed by 5 bases and V by 7 bases; bases with no gene match: 14. DNA for the CDR3: TGTGCCAGCATTTCCGCGCAGGGGGTCCCTTATCAGCCCCAGCATTTT. The encoded protein is CASISAQGVPYQPQHF.

The chain combines TRBV7-2 with TRBJ2-3; 8 nucleotides align to TRBD2. J gave up 2 bases and V 5 bases, and 9 bases lay outside the gene matches. Germline V gene data show CDR1 as SGHTA and CDR2 as FQGNSA. The CDR3 is 16 amino acids. The CDR3 spells CASSRRGGPSTDTQYF. CDR3 sequence (DNA): TGTGCCAGCAGCCGCCGGGGGGGCCCCTCCACAGATACGCAGTATTTT.

As DNA, the CDR3 is TGTGCCAGCGTCTCGCCGGGGACAACAGATACGCAGTATTTT. Translating it yields CASVSPGTTDTQYF. The V and J genes are TRBV6-5 and TRBJ2-3, with D perhaps TRBD1 (6 bases). Trimming removed 8 bases from V and 3 bases from J, with 15 bases in between. Germline lookup yields CDR1 MNHEY and CDR2 SVGAGI. The CDR3 has 14 residues.

CDR3 nucleotide sequence: TGTGCCAGCGGCCTGACGGGACATGGGGATCAGCCCCAGCATTTT. Amino acids: CASGLTGHGDQPQHF. V and J are TRBV6-6 and TRBJ1-5; TRBD1 is a possible D gene (6 bases). Germline V gives CDR1 MNHNY, CDR2 SVGAGI (reference sequence). V lost 8 bases, J lost 5 bases, and 19 bases lay in between. CDR3 length equals 15 residues.

The chain is built from TRBV5-1 and TRBJ2-6; D is undetermined. The CDR3 spans 15 residues. V was shortened by 4 bases and J by 0 bases, with 8 bases between the two germline ends. The V gene's germline CDR1 is SGHRS and CDR2 YFSETQ. The CDR3 DNA is TGCGCCAGCAGCCTTAGTTACTCTGGGGCCAACGTCCTGACTTTC. This encodes CASSLSYSGANVLTF.

V is TRBV6-5 and J is TRBJ1-1, with D hard to call. The CDR3 runs to 13 residues. V lost 4 bases and J 11 bases, leaving 17 bases between the germline ends. In germline, CDR1 is MNHEY, CDR2 SVGAGI. The CDR3 reads CASSSPRGTTAFF. The CDR3 DNA reads as TGTGCCAGCAGTTCACCCCGCGGAACAACGGCTTTCTTT.

This rearrangement joins TRBV3-1 (or the pseudogene TRBV3-2) to TRBJ1-4, with 9 bases identical to TRBD1. CDR1 and CDR2 (germline): LGHDT, YNNKEL (reference sequence). There are 15 residues in the CDR3. V was pared by 4 bases and J by 8 bases, with 8 bases of the junction left unmatched. This CDR3 is CASSLNRGRMEKLFF. The CDR3 coding sequence is TGTGCCAGCAGCCTTAACAGGGGGCGTATGGAAAAACTGTTTTTT.

The chain has TRBV6-2 or TRBV6-3 and TRBJ1-1; the D gene is possibly TRBD1 (5 bases). The germline V and J ends were trimmed by 2 bases and 1 base, with 11 bases remaining between them. This CDR3 contains 15 residues. Per the germline V gene, CDR1 is MNHEY and CDR2 is SVGEGT. DNA of the CDR3: TGTGCCAGCAGTTACAAAAGGCAGGGGAACACTGAAGCTTTCTTT. Amino acids: CASSYKRQGNTEAFF.

This chain connects TRBV12-3 or TRBV12-4 to TRBJ2-7; D gene unclear. This CDR3 region has 11 residues. V lost 7 bases to trimming and J lost 4 bases, with 8 bases between them. The CDR3 protein is CASIRVYEQYF. The CDR3 DNA sequence: TGTGCCAGCATCCGGGTTTACGAGCAGTACTTC.

V is TRBV16 and J is TRBJ2-4; a possible D gene is TRBD1 (5 bases). V gave up 3 bases and J gave up 2 bases, with 14 bases separating them. In germline, CDR1 is KGHSY, CDR2 FQNENV. This CDR3 is 16 amino acids long. CDR3 protein: CASSHTVQATKNIQYF. For the CDR3, the DNA is TGTGCCAGCAGCCACACAGTACAGGCGACCAAAAACATTCAGTACTTC. The full variable domain, in which reference TRBV16 and TRBJ2-4 provide the parts outside the CDR3, is GEEVAQTPKHLVRGEGQKAKLYCAPIKGHSYVFWYQQVLKNEFKFLISFQNENVFDETGMPKERFSAKCLPNSPCSLEIQATKLEDSAVYFCASSHTVQATKNIQYFGAGTRLSVL.

The sample holds one count of this clone. J is TRBJ2-1 and V is TRBV2, with D uncertain. This CDR3 is built from 18 residues. V was shortened by 1 base and J by 0 bases, with 16 bases between the two germline ends. Germline V lookup: CDR1 SNHLY, CDR2 FYNNEI. The CDR3: CASSEVMVSVSSYNEQFF. In nucleotides, the CDR3 is TGTGCCAGCAGTGAAGTTATGGTCAGTGTCAGCTCCTACAATGAGCAGTTCTTC.

The chain has TRBV19 and TRBJ2-4, with TRBD1 as a possible D gene (5 bases). The CDR3 contains 14 residues. The V end was cut by 3 bases, the J end by 3 bases, with 9 bases between. CDR1 and CDR2 from the germline V gene are LNHDA and SQIVND (reference sequence). Here the CDR3 DNA reads TGTGCCAGTAGTATCCGACAGATCAAAAACATTCAGTACTTC. Amino acid sequence: CASSIRQIKNIQYF.

The CDR3 is CASRGVSNQPQHF. CDR3 coding DNA: TGTGCCAGCAGGGGCGTCTCCAATCAGCCCCAGCATTTT. The rearrangement links TRBV28 to TRBJ1-5; D gene unclear. Germline CDR1 and CDR2: MDHEN and SYDVKM. V was shortened by 6 bases and J by 3 bases, with 9 bases between the two germline ends. There are 13 residues in the CDR3. The whole variable domain, filled in from reference TRBV28 and TRBJ1-5, reads DVKVTQSSRYLVKRTGEKVFLECVQDMDHENMFWYRQDPGLGLRLIYFSYDVKMKEKGDIPEGYSVSREKKERFSLILESASTNQTSMYLCASRGVSNQPQHFGDGTRLSIL.

The chain links TRBV4-1 to TRBJ2-7; TRBD2 aligns across 13 bases. The CDR3 extends over 16 amino acids. Germline-derived CDR1 and CDR2 are MGHRA and YSYEKL. V shed 4 bases and J 6 bases; nucleotides not matched to a gene: 9. CDR3 sequence: CASSPGLAGVAGEQYF. CDR3 DNA: TGCGCCAGCAGCCCTGGACTAGCGGGGGTAGCTGGCGAGCAGTACTTC.

The chain is built from TRBV30 and TRBJ1-2; 7 nucleotides agree with TRBD1. The CDR3 covers 13 residues. In germline, CDR1 is GTSNPN, CDR2 SVGIG (reference sequence). V lost 0 bases and J lost 7; bases outside the gene matches: 5. The CDR3 sequence: CAWSVKGGVGYTF. CDR3 sequence (DNA): TGTGCCTGGAGTGTAAAAGGGGGCGTTGGCTACACCTTC.